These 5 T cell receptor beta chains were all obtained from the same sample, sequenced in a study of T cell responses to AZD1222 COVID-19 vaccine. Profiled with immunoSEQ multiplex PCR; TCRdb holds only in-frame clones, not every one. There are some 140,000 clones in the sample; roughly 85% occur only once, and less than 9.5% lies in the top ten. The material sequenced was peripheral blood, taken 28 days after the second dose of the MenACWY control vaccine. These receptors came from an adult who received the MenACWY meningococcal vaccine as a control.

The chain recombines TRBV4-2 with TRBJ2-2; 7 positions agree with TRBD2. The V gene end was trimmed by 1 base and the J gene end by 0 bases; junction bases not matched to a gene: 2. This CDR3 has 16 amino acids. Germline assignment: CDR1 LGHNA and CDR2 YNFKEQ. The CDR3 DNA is TGTGCCAGCAGCCAAGCGGGGGGTTCGAACACCGGGGAGCTGTTTTTT. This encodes CASSQAGGSNTGELFF.

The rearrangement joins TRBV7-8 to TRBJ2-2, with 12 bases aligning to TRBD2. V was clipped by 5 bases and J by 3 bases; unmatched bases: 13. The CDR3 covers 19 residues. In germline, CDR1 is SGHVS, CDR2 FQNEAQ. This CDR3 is CASSPQLAGGLLYTGELFF. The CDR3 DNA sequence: TGTGCCAGCAGCCCCCAACTAGCGGGGGGACTCTTATACACCGGGGAGCTGTTTTTT.

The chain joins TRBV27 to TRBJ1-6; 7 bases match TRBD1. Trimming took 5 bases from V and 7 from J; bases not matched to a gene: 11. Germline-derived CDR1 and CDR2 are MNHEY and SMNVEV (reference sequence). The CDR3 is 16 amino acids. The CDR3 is CASSPFATGTNSPLHF. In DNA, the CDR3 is TGTGCCAGCAGTCCCTTCGCGACAGGGACAAATTCACCCCTCCACTTT.

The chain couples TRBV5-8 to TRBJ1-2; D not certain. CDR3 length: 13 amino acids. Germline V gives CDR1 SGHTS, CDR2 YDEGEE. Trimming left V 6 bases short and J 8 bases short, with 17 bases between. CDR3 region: CASTINWGGGYTF. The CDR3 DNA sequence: TGTGCCAGCACCATTAATTGGGGAGGAGGCTACACCTTC.

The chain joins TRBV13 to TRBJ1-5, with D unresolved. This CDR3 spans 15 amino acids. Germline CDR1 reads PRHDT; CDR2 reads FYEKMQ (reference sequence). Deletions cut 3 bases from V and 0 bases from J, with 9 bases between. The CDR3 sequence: CASSLAAASNQPQHF. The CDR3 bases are TGTGCCAGCAGCTTGGCGGCAGCTAGCAATCAGCCCCAGCATTTT.